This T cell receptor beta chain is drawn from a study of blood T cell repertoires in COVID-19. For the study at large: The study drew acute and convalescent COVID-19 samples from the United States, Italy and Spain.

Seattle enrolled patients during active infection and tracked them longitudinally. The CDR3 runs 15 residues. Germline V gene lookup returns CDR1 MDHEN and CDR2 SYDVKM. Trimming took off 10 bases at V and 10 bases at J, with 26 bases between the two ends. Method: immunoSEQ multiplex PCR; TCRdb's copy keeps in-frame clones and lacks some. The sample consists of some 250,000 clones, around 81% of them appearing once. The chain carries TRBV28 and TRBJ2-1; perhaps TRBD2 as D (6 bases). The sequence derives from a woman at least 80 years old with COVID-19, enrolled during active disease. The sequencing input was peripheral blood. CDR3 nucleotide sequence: TGTGCCACGCGGGAAGTCGGAACTCTGGCGCAGGAGCAGTTCTTC. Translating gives CATREVGTLAQEQFF.